These 4 T cell receptor beta chains were sequenced from one sample in a study of human T cells and chemical hapten exposure. Time point specified: patch test 1, 2 weeks after DPC sensitization. Treatment here: therapeutic diphenylcyclopropenone sensitization with weekly scalp DPC. TCRdb re-called the RACE reads through MiXCR, storing one row per CDR3 protein. The sample records under 120,000 distinct CDR3 sequences, 9.5% to 11% being singletons. This specimen was whole blood, taken in connection with sensitization to the hapten diphenylcyclopropenone (DPC). The receptor source for this set is a woman in her 40s with alopecia areata. Some clones in this sample may be carry-over from other donors' samples.

At least ten counts were recorded for this clonotype. The rearrangement joins TRBV11-2 to TRBJ2-3; TRBD2 matches 11 bases. With 4 bases clipped from V and 11 bases from J, the junction kept 8 bases outside the gene matches. CDR3 length equals 14 residues. Germline lookup yields CDR1 SGHAT and CDR2 FQNNGV. The CDR3 DNA follows: TGTGCCAGCAGCTCCGGGACTAGCGGAAGTGTGCAGTATTTT. It translates to CASSSGTSGSVQYF.

This chain's CDR3 is CASSLLSGGFGYTF. The CDR3, as DNA: TGTGCCAGCAGTTTATTGTCAGGGGGCTTTGGCTACACCTTC. J is TRBJ1-2 and V is TRBV28; 8 positions agree with TRBD1. The CDR3 contains 14 residues. V trimming: 1 base; J trimming: 7 bases; junction bases outside the gene matches: 5. Germline V gives CDR1 MDHEN, CDR2 SYDVKM.

This clonotype was counted many times. The chain recombines TRBV10-3 with TRBJ1-4; D call uncertain. Germline CDR1 reads ENHRY; CDR2 reads SYGVKD. CDR3 length: 14 amino acids. V lost 6 bases and J 8 bases, leaving 16 bases between the germline ends. In DNA, the CDR3 is TGTGCCATCAGGGACGGCCCGTCAAGAGAAAAACTGTTTTTT. Encoded protein: CAIRDGPSREKLFF.

This clonotype has only a few counts. This chain joins TRBV7-2 and TRBJ2-3; TRBD2 matches at 10 bases. From germline, CDR1 is SGHTA and CDR2 FQGNSA. V was pared by 6 bases and J by 4 bases, with 4 bases of the junction left unmatched. This CDR3 region has 14 residues. This CDR3 is CASRPAGGPDTQYF. The DNA for the CDR3 is TGTGCCAGCAGGCCAGCGGGAGGGCCAGATACGCAGTATTTT.